These 9 T cell receptor beta chains came from one sample sequenced in a study of blood T cell repertoires in COVID-19. The method was immunoSEQ multiplex PCR; TCRdb's version includes in-frame clones alone and lacks a portion of them. The sample carries around 150,000 clones, 82% recorded once. Sample: peripheral blood. These receptors originate from a woman in her thirties or forties with COVID-19, enrolled during active disease.

The V and J genes are TRBV4-1 and TRBJ2-1, with 7 bases lining up with TRBD1. V dropped 3 bases and J dropped 1; count of bases not matched to a gene: 6. The CDR3 sequence is 16 residues long. Germline V gene data show CDR1 as MGHRA and CDR2 as YSYEKL. The DNA for the CDR3 is TGCGCCAGCAGCCACCCCCGGGACAGATCCTACAATGAGCAGTTCTTC. Its translation is CASSHPRDRSYNEQFF.

This clone was found once. This chain uses TRBV11-3 with TRBJ2-3; D ambiguous. Germline V gene data show CDR1 as SGHNT and CDR2 as YENEEA. V was cut by 3 bases and J by 4 bases, with 8 bases left in between. This CDR3 comprises 13 residues. The CDR3 region is CASSFPFSDTQYF. The CDR3 nucleotides read TGTGCCAGCAGCTTTCCATTTTCAGATACGCAGTATTTT.

The chain links TRBV9 to TRBJ2-7, with D possibly matching TRBD1 (6 bases). V dropped 4 bases and J dropped 6 bases, with 17 bases sitting between them. The germline CDR1 and CDR2 sequences are SGDLS and YYNGEE. The CDR3 runs 14 residues. CDR3 protein: CASSLHQGFGEQYF. The CDR3 nucleotides are TGTGCCAGCAGCTTACACCAGGGGTTCGGCGAGCAGTACTTC.

The J gene is TRBJ2-7, the V gene TRBV15, with 10 bases matching TRBD1. Looked up from germline, CDR1 is LNHNV and CDR2 is YYDKDF (reference sequence). Germline trimming cut 4 bases from V and 2 bases from J; bases unmatched to any gene: 5. The CDR3 contains 15 residues. The CDR3 protein is CATSTSGTGAYEQYF. The CDR3 nucleotides are TGTGCCACCAGCACCTCCGGGACAGGGGCCTACGAGCAGTACTTC. The variable domain in full, with the rest retrieved from reference TRBV15 and TRBJ2-7, is DAMVIQNPRYQVTQFGKPVTLSCSQTLNHNVMYWYQQKSSQAPKLLFHYYDKDFNNEADTPDNFQSRRPNTSFCFLDIRSPGLGDTAMYLCATSTSGTGAYEQYFGPGTRLTVT.

The chain is built from TRBV29-1 and TRBJ2-1, with TRBD2 as a possible D gene (5 bases). CDR1 and CDR2 (germline): SQVTM, ANQGSEA. The CDR3 totals 16 residues. The V and J ends lost 0 bases and 1 base respectively, with 13 bases between them. The CDR3: CSVEDVGRGSYNEQFF. The CDR3 coding sequence is TGCAGCGTTGAAGATGTGGGTCGGGGTTCCTACAATGAGCAGTTCTTC.

V and J are TRBV4-2 and TRBJ2-5; 10 positions agree with TRBD1. V shed 6 bases, J shed 4 bases, and the junction held 8 bases outside the gene matches. Germline CDR1 LGHNA, CDR2 YNFKEQ. This CDR3 is built from 15 residues. The CDR3 DNA sequence: TGTGCCAGCAGTTCGCCCGGGACAGGGGTAGAGACCCAGTACTTC. This codes for CASSSPGTGVETQYF.

Many counts were recorded for this clone. V usage is TRBV6-5 and J usage is TRBJ2-3; perhaps TRBD1 as D (5 bases). The CDR3 contains 15 residues. Germline V lookup: CDR1 MNHEY, CDR2 SVGAGI. Trimming shortened V by 8 bases and J by 0 bases, and 15 bases separated the two germline ends. The CDR3 DNA is TGTGCCAGCTGTAGGGGCGGAACTAGCACAGATACGCAGTATTTT. It is translated as CASCRGGTSTDTQYF.

This clone was picked up a small number of times. The chain uses TRBV7-9 and TRBJ2-1; 10 bases are a match to TRBD1. This CDR3 comprises 15 residues. Trimming at V came to 5 bases and at J to 6 bases, leaving 7 bases not matched to a gene. Germline CDR1 reads SEHNR; CDR2 reads FQNEAQ (reference sequence). The chain's CDR3 is CASSLTGTGVNEQFF. The CDR3 nucleotides are TGTGCCAGCAGCCTCACCGGGACAGGGGTCAATGAGCAGTTCTTC.

V is TRBV4-1 and J is TRBJ1-1; D is unresolved. Trimming pared 7 bases from V and 4 bases from J, leaving 34 bases between. Germline loops: CDR1 MGHRA, CDR2 YSYEKL. The CDR3 extends over 20 amino acids. The CDR3 DNA reads as TGCGCCAGCACCCGGAGTAGTTTGCGACTGTCCAGCGGCCCTGTCACTGAAGCTTTCTTT. It translates to CASTRSSLRLSSGPVTEAFF.